The next 19 T cell receptor beta chains were all read from a single sample in a study of control samples from healthy donors and cancer patients. The data were produced by immunoSEQ multiplex PCR, yet TCRdb's version contains in-frame clones alone and is incomplete. The sample lists 90,000 or so clones; roughly 89% were seen once. Sequencing was done on a sample of blood. The receptors originated from a woman aged 55-69 years in good health.

This rearrangement joins TRBV3-1 (or the pseudogene TRBV3-2) to TRBJ2-7, with D possibly called TRBD1 or TRBD2 (5 bases each). The CDR3 is 11 amino acids. Trimming removed 8 bases from V and 5 bases from J, with 10 bases in between. Looked up from germline, CDR1 is LGHDT and CDR2 is YNNKEL (reference sequence). The CDR3 nucleotides are TGTGCCAGCGGGACGCTCCACGAGCAGTACTTC. Protein product: CASGTLHEQYF.

A single count supports this clone. The chain couples TRBV5-1 to TRBJ2-1, with 8 bases identical to TRBD1. The CDR3 spans 15 residues. Germline V gene lookup returns CDR1 SGHRS and CDR2 YFSETQ. The junction had 7 bases not matched to a gene; V was cut back by 2 bases and J by 6 bases. The DNA for the CDR3 is TGCGCCAGCAGCTTACAGACAGGGGAGCTCAATGAGCAGTTCTTC. Amino acids: CASSLQTGELNEQFF.

This clone was seen just once. V is TRBV5-4 and J is TRBJ1-6, with D possibly matching TRBD1 (6 bases). The CDR3 length is 14 residues. Germline V gene lookup returns CDR1 SGHNT and CDR2 YYREEE (reference sequence). The V and J ends lost 6 bases and 8 bases respectively, with 15 bases between them. The CDR3 sequence is CASTTGTKDSPLHF. In DNA form, the CDR3 reads TGTGCCAGCACCACCGGGACAAAGGATTCACCCCTCCACTTT.

In its sample, this clone was seen once. V is TRBV12-5 and J is TRBJ2-5, with TRBD2 matching 8 bases. Per germline, CDR1 LGHNT and CDR2 FRNRAP. CDR3 length: 14 amino acids. The trim removed 6 bases at V and 4 bases at J, leaving 7 bases unmatched. CDR3 sequence reads: CASGPGLGAETQYF. DNA for the CDR3: TGTGCTAGTGGGCCGGGACTAGGGGCAGAGACCCAGTACTTC. Based on the CDR3 plus reference TRBV12-5 and TRBJ2-5, the full variable domain is DARVTQTPRHKVTEMGQEVTMRCQPILGHNTVFWYRQTMMQGLELLAYFRNRAPLDDSGMPKDRFSAEMPDATLATLKIQPSEPRDSAVYFCASGPGLGAETQYFGPGTRLLVL.

This clone was recorded once. The chain has TRBV10-3 and TRBJ1-2, with D possibly TRBD1 on 5 matching bases. V lost 3 bases, J lost 8 bases, and 16 bases lay in between. This CDR3 has 14 residues. Germline CDR1 is ENHRY and CDR2 is SYGVKD. DNA of the CDR3: TGTGCCATCAGTGACTTCTTTCCCAGGGAAGGCTACACCTTC. This translates into CAISDFFPREGYTF.

The CDR3 DNA sequence: TGTGCTAGTGGTTTCGCCTTCCCCAGCTCCTACAATGAGCAGTTCTTC. Residues: CASGFAFPSSYNEQFF. The rearrangement joins TRBV12-5 to TRBJ2-1; D not resolved. The germline V gene encodes CDR1 LGHNT and CDR2 FRNRAP. V was cut by 3 bases and J by 0 bases, with 12 bases left in between. This CDR3 has 16 amino acids.

The V and J genes are TRBV6-5 and TRBJ1-1; D is undetermined. The CDR3 sequence is 15 residues long. Trimming stripped 3 bases from V and 1 base from J, with 12 bases between. Germline CDR1 and CDR2: MNHEY and SVGAGI. The CDR3 coding sequence is TGTGCCAGCAGTTATTTCCCGTCGGCGAACACTGAAGCTTTCTTT. Residues: CASSYFPSANTEAFF.

In its sample, this clone was seen once. The chain uses TRBV28 and TRBJ2-1, with 8 bases matching TRBD2. With 8 bases clipped from V and 9 bases from J, the junction kept 6 bases outside the gene matches. This CDR3 contains 12 residues. CDR1 and CDR2 (germline): MDHEN, SYDVKM. The CDR3 sequence is CASGTSRAEQFF. The CDR3 DNA reads TGTGCCAGCGGGACTAGTCGGGCTGAGCAGTTCTTC.

The rearrangement links TRBV5-1 to TRBJ1-1, with D maybe TRBD1 (6 bases). Trimming left V 4 bases short and J 1 base short, with 11 bases between. This CDR3 is 14 amino acids long. Germline V gives CDR1 SGHRS, CDR2 YFSETQ. CDR3 protein: CASSRNRENTEAFF. The CDR3 DNA reads as TGCGCCAGCAGCCGAAACAGGGAGAACACTGAAGCTTTCTTT. Drawing the rest from reference TRBV5-1 and TRBJ1-1, the complete variable domain is KAGVTQTPRYLIKTRGQQVTLSCSPISGHRSVSWYQQTPGQGLQFLFEYFSETQRNKGNFPGRFSGRQFSNSRSEMNVSTLELGDSALYLCASSRNRENTEAFFGQGTRLTVV.

The CDR3 region has the DNA TGCGCCAGCAGCGTTCCCGGGACAGGCGGGCACGAGCAGTACTTC. Amino acid sequence: CASSVPGTGGHEQYF. The rearrangement links TRBV5-1 to TRBJ2-7; the match to TRBD1 covers 8 bases. The CDR3 length is 15 residues. Germline CDR1 reads SGHRS; CDR2 reads YFSETQ. Trimming removed 4 bases from V and 5 bases from J; junction bases left unmatched: 11.

The rearrangement uses TRBV29-1 and TRBJ1-1, with a possible D match to TRBD1 (6 bases). The V end lost 4 bases, the J end lost 3 bases, and 27 bases lay between the germline ends. The CDR3 is 18 residues long. Looked up from germline, CDR1 is SQVTM and CDR2 is ANQGSEA. This chain's CDR3 is CSVVAPGDGIGGYTEAFF. Here the CDR3 DNA reads TGCAGCGTTGTTGCCCCGGGGGATGGAATAGGGGGGTACACTGAAGCTTTCTTT.

This clone was seen only once. The chain employs TRBV11-3 and TRBJ1-2, with D possibly being TRBD1 (5 bases). This CDR3 has 14 residues. CDR1 is SGHNT, CDR2 YENEEA, per germline. V shed 3 bases and J shed 1 base, with 9 bases lying between them. The CDR3 coding sequence is TGTGCCAGCAGCTTGGGCAGGGTTAACTATGGCTACACCTTC. As protein: CASSLGRVNYGYTF.

The chain has TRBV27 and TRBJ1-5; D remains ambiguous. Per the germline V gene, CDR1 is MNHEY and CDR2 is SMNVEV (reference sequence). V was pared by 5 bases and J by 2 bases, with 13 bases between. The CDR3 loop spans 15 amino acids. The CDR3 protein is CASSPSSGGNQPQHF. The CDR3 DNA sequence: TGTGCCAGCAGTCCCTCATCCGGGGGCAATCAGCCCCAGCATTTT.

This chain connects TRBV11-2 to TRBJ2-6; D is undetermined. The CDR3 extends over 15 amino acids. Germline lookup yields CDR1 SGHAT and CDR2 FQNNGV. V was trimmed by 4 bases and J by 0 bases, leaving 7 bases between them. The chain's CDR3 is CASSYLNSGANVLTF. The CDR3 coding sequence is TGTGCCAGCAGCTACCTTAACTCTGGGGCCAACGTCCTGACTTTC.

This chain uses TRBV3-1 (or the pseudogene TRBV3-2) with TRBJ2-3, with 11 nucleotides matching TRBD2. V was pared by 4 bases and J by 13 bases, with 16 bases of the junction left unmatched. This CDR3 region has 16 residues. CDR1 is LGHDT, CDR2 YNNKEL, per germline (reference sequence). Written as DNA, the CDR3 is TGTGCCAGCAGCCTCCGCTCGGGTCCTAGCGGGGGGCCGAAGTATTTT. It specifies CASSLRSGPSGGPKYF.

V usage is TRBV5-1 and J usage is TRBJ2-3; D perhaps matches TRBD2 (5 bases). CDR1 and CDR2 from the germline V gene are SGHRS and YFSETQ. Between the trimmed V and J ends, which lost 4 bases and 5 bases, there was a span of 8 bases. There are 12 residues in the CDR3. CDR3 residues: CASSPGVDTQYF. CDR3 nucleotides: TGCGCCAGCAGCCCCGGGGTAGATACGCAGTATTTT. Looking up the rest from reference TRBV5-1 and TRBJ2-3 gives the full variable domain: KAGVTQTPRYLIKTRGQQVTLSCSPISGHRSVSWYQQTPGQGLQFLFEYFSETQRNKGNFPGRFSGRQFSNSRSEMNVSTLELGDSALYLCASSPGVDTQYFGPGTRLTVL.

The V gene is TRBV2, the J gene TRBJ1-3; 9 bases are a match to TRBD1. The CDR3 length is 15 residues. Germline V gene lookup returns CDR1 SNHLY and CDR2 FYNNEI. V was pared by 6 bases and J by 4 bases, with 7 bases of the junction left unmatched. Written as DNA, the CDR3 is TGTGCCAGCAGCGGGGACAGGGTAGCAGGAAACACCATATATTTT. This encodes CASSGDRVAGNTIYF. Drawing the rest from reference TRBV2 and TRBJ1-3, the complete variable domain is EPEVTQTPSHQVTQMGQEVILRCVPISNHLYFYWYRQILGQKVEFLVSFYNNEISEKSEIFDDQFSVERPDGSNFTLKIRSTKLEDSAMYFCASSGDRVAGNTIYFGEGSWLTVV.

The J gene is TRBJ1-6, the V gene TRBV6-2 or TRBV6-3; 8 nucleotides match TRBD1. The germline gives CDR1 MNHEY, CDR2 SVGEGT. The CDR3 is made up of 15 amino acids. Unmatched junction bases numbered 9, after V lost 0 bases and J lost 14 bases. The chain's CDR3 is CASSYSRRDRLTLHF. The CDR3, as DNA: TGTGCCAGCAGTTACTCCAGACGGGACAGGCTCACCCTCCACTTT.

The chain combines TRBV6-2 or TRBV6-3 with TRBJ1-5; 7 bases line up with TRBD1. This CDR3 is 14 amino acids long. Losses at the gene ends were 6 bases for V and 5 bases for J; bases not matched to a gene: 7. Germline V gene data show CDR1 as MNHEY and CDR2 as SVGEGT. The CDR3 loop is CASSSTGDHQPQHF. CDR3 in DNA: TGTGCCAGCAGCTCCACAGGGGACCATCAGCCCCAGCATTTT.